A selection of T cell receptor beta chains follows, all from one sample in a study of T-cell reconstitution after alpha-beta-depleted transplantation in children. A single record per CDR3 protein comes from TCRdb applying MiXCR to the PCR reads. The sample records roughly 20,000 distinct CDR3 sequences, under 13% being singletons. The sequences come from PBMCs from the stem cell graft donor, collected from the stem cell graft. The receptor set was obtained from a human donor who donated a stem cell graft to a child with chronic granulomatous disease. The CDR3 runs from the conserved cysteine through the conserved F or W.

CDR3 protein,J gene,CDR3 length,V gene
CATSRDWDSGNQPQHF,TRBJ1-5,16,TRBV15
CASSEFGQAKDTQYF,TRBJ2-3,15,TRBV25-1
CASSLYSKSSYEQYF,TRBJ2-7,15,TRBV7-6
CASSLGLAGQREKLFF,TRBJ1-4,16,TRBV5-1
CSLLLSDYNEQFF,TRBJ2-1,13,TRBV20-1
CSARDSFNYGYTF,TRBJ1-2,13,TRBV20-1
CASSFSQGDTQYF,TRBJ2-3,13,TRBV7-2
CASSAPSADTQYF,TRBJ2-3,13,TRBV9
CASSPTGDSPLHF,TRBJ1-6,13,TRBV4-3
CSANGDNDRGVGYTF,TRBJ1-2,15,TRBV29-1
CASSLERQGGNEQFF,TRBJ2-1,15,TRBV5-1
CASSPQEGVYEQYF,TRBJ2-7,14,TRBV7-6
CASSLEYTSNQPQHF,TRBJ1-5,15,TRBV2
CASRGQFGEQYF,TRBJ2-7,12,TRBV25-1
CASSEIPLSGRRYEQYF,TRBJ2-7,17,TRBV2
CASSFRDREPQYF,TRBJ2-5,13,TRBV7-9
CASSQGIGLSGATQYF,TRBJ2-3,16,TRBV3-1
CASRRGLAGVTPYEQYF,TRBJ2-7,17,TRBV27
CSARDLKEYHEQYF,TRBJ2-7,14,TRBV20-1